This T cell receptor (beta chain) stems from a study of blood T cell repertoires in COVID-19. Overall study context: Material from acute and convalescent COVID-19 was sourced from the United States, Italy and Spain.

In the study's own analysis: Counts of nucleated cells, estimated from reference gene primer amplification, were obtained. Some clones are missing from TCRdb's copy, which holds only in-frame ones; the method was immunoSEQ multiplex PCR. That table supplies the V and J calls and clone size; D and trimming were determined from the DNA. The sample shows about 220,000 clones, more than 65% of them seen only once. V lost 6 bases and J lost 1; bases outside the gene matches: 5. The CDR3 sequence is 14 residues long. The germline gives CDR1 MNHEY, CDR2 SVGEGT. The source material was peripheral blood. The receptor was isolated from a woman aged 55 to 70 with acute or convalescent COVID-19. This chain joins TRBV6-2 or TRBV6-3 and TRBJ1-1; 7 nucleotides match TRBD1. CDR3 protein: CASSPGQANTEAFF. The DNA of the CDR3 is TGTGCCAGCAGCCCCGGACAGGCGAACACTGAAGCTTTCTTT.